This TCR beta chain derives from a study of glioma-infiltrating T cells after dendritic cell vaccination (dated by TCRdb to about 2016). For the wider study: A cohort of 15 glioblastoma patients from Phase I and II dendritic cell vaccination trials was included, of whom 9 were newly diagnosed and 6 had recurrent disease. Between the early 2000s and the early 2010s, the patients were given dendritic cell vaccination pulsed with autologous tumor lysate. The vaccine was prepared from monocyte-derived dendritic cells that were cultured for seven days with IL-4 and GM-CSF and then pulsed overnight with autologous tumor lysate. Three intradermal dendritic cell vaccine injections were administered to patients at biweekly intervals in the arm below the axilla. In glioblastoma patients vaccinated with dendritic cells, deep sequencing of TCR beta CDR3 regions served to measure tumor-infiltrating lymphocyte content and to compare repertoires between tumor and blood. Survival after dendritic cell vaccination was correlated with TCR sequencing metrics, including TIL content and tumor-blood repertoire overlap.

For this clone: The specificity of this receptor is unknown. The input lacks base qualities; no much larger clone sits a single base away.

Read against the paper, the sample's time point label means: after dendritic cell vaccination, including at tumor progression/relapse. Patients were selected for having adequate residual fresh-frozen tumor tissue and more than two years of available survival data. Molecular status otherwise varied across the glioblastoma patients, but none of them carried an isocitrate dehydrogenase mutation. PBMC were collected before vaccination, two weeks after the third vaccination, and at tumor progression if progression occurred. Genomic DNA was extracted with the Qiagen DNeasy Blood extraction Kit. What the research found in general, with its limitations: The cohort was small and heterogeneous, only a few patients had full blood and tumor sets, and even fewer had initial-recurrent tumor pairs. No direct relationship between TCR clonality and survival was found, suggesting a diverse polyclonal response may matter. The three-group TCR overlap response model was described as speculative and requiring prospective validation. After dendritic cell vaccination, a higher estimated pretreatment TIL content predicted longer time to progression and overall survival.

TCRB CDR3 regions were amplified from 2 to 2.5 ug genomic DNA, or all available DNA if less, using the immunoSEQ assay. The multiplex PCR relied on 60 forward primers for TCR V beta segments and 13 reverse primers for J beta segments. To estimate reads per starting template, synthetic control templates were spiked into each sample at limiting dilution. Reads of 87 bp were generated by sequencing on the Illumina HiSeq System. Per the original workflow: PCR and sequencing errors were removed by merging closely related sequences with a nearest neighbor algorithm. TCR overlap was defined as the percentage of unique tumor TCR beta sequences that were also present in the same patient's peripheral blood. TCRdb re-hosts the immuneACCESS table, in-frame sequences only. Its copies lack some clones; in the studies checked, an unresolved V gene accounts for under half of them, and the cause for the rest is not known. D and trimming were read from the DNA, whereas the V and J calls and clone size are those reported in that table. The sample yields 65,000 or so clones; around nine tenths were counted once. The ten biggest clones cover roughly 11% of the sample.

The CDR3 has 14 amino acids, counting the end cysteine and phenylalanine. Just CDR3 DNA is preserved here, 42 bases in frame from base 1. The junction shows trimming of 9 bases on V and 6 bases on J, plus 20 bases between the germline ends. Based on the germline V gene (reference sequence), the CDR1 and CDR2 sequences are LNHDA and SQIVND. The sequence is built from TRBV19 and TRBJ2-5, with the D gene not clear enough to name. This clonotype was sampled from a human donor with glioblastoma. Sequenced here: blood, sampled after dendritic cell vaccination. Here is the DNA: TGTGCCAGCAGCCCCGCTGGCGGTAGTAAGACCCAGTACTTC. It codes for CASSPAGGSKTQYF.